One sample yielded the 18 T cell receptor beta chains listed below, sequenced in a study of blood T cells in healthy people across ages. A second about 7 to 11 cycle PCR used barcoded and J-beta primers. Via MiXCR, TCRdb re-called the 5' RACE reads, giving one row per CDR3 protein. The sample contains about 620,000 distinct CDR3 sequences, approximately 52% of which appear only once. Sequencing used blood. These receptors were collected from a woman aged 80 or over in good health.

This clonotype was observed a handful of times. A much larger clonotype is one base distant, so this may be a read error. The chain combines TRBV7-3 with TRBJ2-1; D is ambiguous. The end of the DNA is better explained by TRBJ2-7, so the J call may be wrong. This CDR3 spans 13 amino acids. Germline assignment: CDR1 SGHTA and CDR2 FQGTGA. Written as DNA, the CDR3 is TGTGCCAGCAGCTTAGGAGAATACAATGAGCAGTACTTC. This sequence encodes CASSLGEYNEQYF.

This clonotype was found many times. This sequence joins TRBV2 and TRBJ2-3; 8 nucleotides align to TRBD2. V lost 4 bases to trimming and J lost 1 base; unmatched junction nucleotides: 4. The CDR3 loop spans 15 amino acids. CDR1 and CDR2 (germline): SNHLY, FYNNEI. The CDR3 loop reads CASSGLSGGTDTQYF. The CDR3, as DNA: TGTGCCAGCAGTGGGCTTAGCGGGGGCACAGATACGCAGTATTTT.

This clonotype showed up many times. This chain uses TRBV7-9 with TRBJ2-3, with 9 positions matching TRBD2. The CDR3 extends over 16 amino acids. CDR1 is SEHNR, CDR2 FQNEAQ, per germline (reference sequence). Trimming took 6 bases from V and 2 from J; bases not matched to a gene: 9. The CDR3 DNA sequence: TGTGCCAGCAGATCCCCACTAGCGGGCTCCACAGATACGCAGTATTTT. Translated, it gives CASRSPLAGSTDTQYF.

Remarks on this clonotype: A much larger clone sits a single nucleotide away, making a read error possible. The chain joins TRBV12-3 or TRBV12-4 to TRBJ2-1, with D perhaps TRBD1 (6 bases). The DNA end is more similar to TRBJ2-7, so the J call may be wrong. The CDR3 runs to 16 residues. As DNA, the CDR3 is TGTGCCAGCAGTTTCAGGGGCCCACCCTCCTACAATGAGCAGTACTTC. Protein: CASSFRGPPSYNEQYF.

Only a few counts were recorded for this clonotype. The chain links TRBV6-1 to TRBJ2-4; the match to TRBD2 covers 8 bases. Germline V CDR1 and CDR2: MNHNS, SASEGT. The CDR3 is made up of 16 amino acids. V was clipped by 0 bases and J by 2 bases; unmatched bases: 3. CDR3 in amino acids: CASSEALAGSKNIQYF. In DNA form, the CDR3 reads TGTGCCAGCAGTGAAGCCTTAGCGGGATCCAAAAACATTCAGTACTTC.

This clonotype was seen repeatedly, ten times or more. This chain connects TRBV12-3 or TRBV12-4 to TRBJ1-5; tentatively, D is TRBD1 (5 bases). V lost 6 bases, J lost 1 base, and 13 bases lay in between. This CDR3 has 15 residues. The CDR3 bases are TGTGCCAGCAGCTCCAGGGAGGGGAGCAATCAGCCCCAGCATTTT. It encodes CASSSREGSNQPQHF.

A word on this clonotype: One end of the junction varies from germline; a read error may be responsible. V and J are TRBV9 and TRBJ2-7, with 8 bases matching TRBD2. Germline CDR1 and CDR2: SGDLS and YYNGEE. The CDR3 is 16 amino acids. This CDR3 is CASSVDGRGAVYEQYF. The CDR3 DNA sequence: TGTGCTAGCAGCGTAGATGGGCGGGGGGCCGTTTACGAGCAGTACTTC.

In this sample, this clonotype turned up many times. The rearrangement links TRBV11-1 to TRBJ2-3; tentative D call: TRBD2 (5 bases). CDR1 is SGHAT and CDR2 is FQDESV in the germline V gene (reference sequence). CDR3 size: 14 residues. Trimming removed 5 bases at V and 3 bases at J, with 12 bases between. This CDR3 is CASSPGIRTDTQYF. The CDR3 DNA follows: TGTGCCAGCAGCCCGGGAATACGGACAGATACGCAGTATTTT.

This clonotype was picked up many times. The J gene is TRBJ2-3, the V gene TRBV5-1, with D hard to call. Per germline, CDR1 SGHRS and CDR2 YFSETQ. The V end lost 3 bases, the J end lost 6 bases, and 11 bases lay between the germline ends. This CDR3 has 13 residues. This chain's CDR3 is CASSSPVRDTQYF. CDR3 bases: TGCGCCAGCAGCTCGCCCGTCCGCGATACGCAGTATTTT.

The chain has TRBV29-1 and TRBJ2-7; D uncertain. The CDR3 is made up of 12 amino acids. Deletions cut 8 bases from V and 1 base from J, with 12 bases between. Looked up from germline, CDR1 is SQVTM and CDR2 is ANQGSEA. CDR3 nucleotide sequence: TGCAGCCCACCGGCCCTTTCCTACGAGCAGTACTTC. This sequence encodes CSPPALSYEQYF.

This rearrangement joins TRBV4-2 to TRBJ2-5; no firm D call. From germline, CDR1 is LGHNA and CDR2 YNFKEQ. This CDR3 contains 13 residues. Trimming took off 1 base at V and 5 bases at J, with 8 bases between the two ends. CDR3 nucleotides: TGTGCCAGCAGCCAAGCAGGTTTTGAGACCCAGTACTTC. Its protein product is CASSQAGFETQYF.

CDR3 nucleotides: TGTGCCATCAGTGGGGGACTAGCGCTCACCGGGGAGCTGTTTTTT. It translates to CAISGGLALTGELFF. V and J are TRBV10-3 and TRBJ2-2; 10 bases agree with TRBD2. Germline CDR1 ENHRY, CDR2 SYGVKD. The CDR3 spans 15 residues. V gave up 4 bases and J gave up 4 bases; unmatched junction bases: 3.

The chain joins TRBV2 to TRBJ2-5; 7 nucleotides agree with TRBD2. The CDR3 covers 14 residues. Germline CDR1 and CDR2: SNHLY and FYNNEI. Trimming at V came to 7 bases and at J to 2 bases, leaving 7 bases not matched to a gene. CDR3 residues: CASNELAVQETQYF. For the CDR3, the DNA is TGTGCCAGCAACGAGCTAGCGGTACAAGAGACCCAGTACTTC.

This clonotype has more than one count but fewer than ten. V usage is TRBV20-1 and J usage is TRBJ1-5; TRBD1 aligns across 8 bases. J was trimmed by 4 bases and V by 5 bases; bases with no gene match: 10. Germline CDR1 reads DFQATT; CDR2 reads SNEGSKA (reference sequence). The CDR3 has 15 amino acids. The CDR3 DNA reads TGCAGTGCTCGAAGGACAGGGTTGGGGAATCAGCCCCAGCATTTT. Amino acid sequence: CSARRTGLGNQPQHF.

The chain couples TRBV11-2 to TRBJ2-1, with no clear D. V lost 0 bases and J 0 bases, leaving 9 bases between the germline ends. This CDR3 comprises 16 residues. Germline V gene sequence: CDR1 SGHAT, CDR2 FQNNGV. CDR3 in DNA: TGTGCCAGCAGCTTAGATCGTACTTACTCCTACAATGAGCAGTTCTTC. It encodes CASSLDRTYSYNEQFF.

This clonotype was seen ten or more times. The chain joins TRBV3-1 to TRBJ1-2; 9 nucleotides line up with TRBD1. Germline V CDR1 and CDR2: LGHDT, YNNKEL (reference sequence). With 4 bases clipped from V and 9 bases from J, the junction kept 12 bases outside the gene matches. The CDR3 totals 15 residues. This CDR3 reads CASSLGQGSVGSYTF. CDR3 nucleotides: TGTGCCAGCAGCCTCGGACAGGGGTCGGTAGGGAGCTACACCTTC.

This clonotype was detected many times. The CDR3: CSVGTSGRSDEQYF. The CDR3 region has the DNA TGCAGCGTCGGGACTAGCGGGAGAAGCGACGAGCAGTACTTC. The chain employs TRBV29-1 and TRBJ2-7; 14 positions match TRBD2. Germline trimming cut 6 bases from V and 5 bases from J; bases unmatched to any gene: 6. CDR3 length: 14 residues. Germline V gene lookup returns CDR1 SQVTM and CDR2 ANQGSEA.

The CDR3 sequence is CSALQGASTTGELFF. CDR3 nucleotides: TGCAGTGCTCTACAGGGGGCAAGCACCACCGGGGAGCTGTTTTTT. The rearrangement uses TRBV20-1 and TRBJ2-2, with 9 bases matching TRBD1. CDR1 is DFQATT, CDR2 SNEGSKA, per germline (reference sequence). With V trimmed by 5 bases and J by 4 bases, 8 bases remained unmatched. The CDR3 length is 15 residues.